These 27 T cell receptor beta chains came from one sample sequenced in a study of neurological immune-mediated disorders (dated by TCRdb to between 2018 and 2020). Receptor amplification or capture employed 5' RACE. This sample was sequenced with an Illumina HiSeq 2500. Using fastp trimming at Q25 and MiXCR clonotype assembly, TCRdb reanalyzed the public sequencing data and kept in-frame beta chains. Duplicate CDR3 protein sequences are folded into a single record with the most common DNA and genes. Within this sample are about 43,000 distinct CDR3 sequences, with about an eighth of them counted one time only. The ten biggest clones cover around 1.3% of the sample. The material sequenced was PBMCs. Source of these receptors: a female donor in good health.

There are a few counts of this clonotype. The V gene is TRBV20-1, the J gene TRBJ2-1, with TRBD1 identical over 7 bases. The CDR3 has 11 amino acids. V dropped 6 bases and J dropped 13; count of bases not matched to a gene: 9. From germline, CDR1 is DFQATT and CDR2 SNEGSKA (reference sequence). In DNA, the CDR3 is TGCAGTGCAGAGGGGGCGGTGCAACAGTTCTTC. Its protein product is CSAEGAVQQFF.

This clonotype was counted many times. The chain uses TRBV5-5 and TRBJ1-1; the D gene is possibly TRBD1 (5 bases). The germline V gene has CDR1 SGHKS and CDR2 YYEKEE (reference sequence). The CDR3 length is 14 residues. V was pared by 4 bases and J by 5 bases, with 15 bases between. CDR3 sequence (DNA): TGTGCCAGCAGCCCGATGGGGGGAGGAACTGAAGCTTTCTTT. Amino acids: CASSPMGGGTEAFF.

Ten or more counts support this clonotype. V is TRBV5-1 and J is TRBJ1-1; tentatively, D is TRBD1 (5 bases). This CDR3 spans 14 amino acids. Germline V lookup: CDR1 SGHRS, CDR2 YFSETQ. Trimming pared 3 bases from V and 3 bases from J, leaving 12 bases between. For the CDR3, the DNA is TGCGCCAGCAGCTCTCAGGGTTTCGACACTGAAGCTTTCTTT. This sequence encodes CASSSQGFDTEAFF.

The chain uses TRBV7-2 and TRBJ2-1, with D maybe TRBD1 (6 bases). The CDR3 length is 15 residues. Trimming cost V 5 bases and J 4 bases, with 15 bases left between them. Germline V gene sequence: CDR1 SGHTA, CDR2 FQGNSA. CDR3 loop: CASSLGASCYNEQFF. The CDR3, as DNA: TGTGCCAGCAGCCTGGGGGCTAGCTGTTACAATGAGCAGTTCTTC. Drawing the rest from reference TRBV7-2 and TRBJ2-1, the complete variable domain is GAGVSQSPSNKVTEKGKDVELRCDPISGHTALYWYRQSLGQGLEFLIYFQGNSAPDKSGLPSDRFSAERTGGSVSTLTIQRTQQEDSAVYLCASSLGASCYNEQFFGPGTRLTVL.

This clonotype was recorded many times. The chain uses TRBV27 and TRBJ2-5, with TRBD1 as a possible D gene (6 bases). Trimming left V 7 bases short and J 5 bases short, with 14 bases between. This CDR3 comprises 13 residues. Per the germline V gene, CDR1 is MNHEY and CDR2 is SMNVEV (reference sequence). CDR3 protein: CASTRQAGETQYF. The CDR3 DNA reads as TGTGCCAGCACTAGACAGGCTGGCGAGACCCAGTACTTC.

In this sample, this clonotype turned up many times. The rearrangement links TRBV12-3 or TRBV12-4 to TRBJ2-3, with 9 bases fitting TRBD2. The CDR3 is 16 amino acids. With V trimmed by 5 bases and J by 4 bases, 10 bases remained unmatched. The CDR3 here is CASSPRGGRGADTQYF. CDR3 sequence (DNA): TGTGCCAGCAGTCCCCGGGGCGGGAGGGGTGCAGATACGCAGTATTTT.

This clonotype was observed a few times. The J gene is TRBJ1-5, the V gene TRBV20-1, with 9 bases aligning to TRBD1. This CDR3 is built from 14 residues. Per the germline V gene, CDR1 is DFQATT and CDR2 is SNEGSKA (reference sequence). J gave up 2 bases and V 6 bases, and 5 bases lay outside the gene matches. The CDR3 loop reads CSAAGQGGNQPQHF. The CDR3 nucleotides read TGCAGTGCAGCGGGACAGGGAGGCAATCAGCCCCAGCATTTT.

This clonotype was seen many times. The chain combines TRBV6-5 with TRBJ1-1; 7 nucleotides align to TRBD1. Germline lookup yields CDR1 MNHEY and CDR2 SVGAGI. The CDR3 runs 16 residues. V lost 4 bases and J lost 1; bases outside the gene matches: 9. CDR3 sequence: CASSSGQVPSNTEAFF. CDR3 in DNA: TGTGCCAGCAGTTCCGGACAGGTTCCCTCGAACACTGAAGCTTTCTTT.

This clonotype has ten or more counts. This rearrangement joins TRBV7-3 to TRBJ2-1, with D possibly matching TRBD1 (6 bases). This CDR3 is 16 amino acids long. The germline CDR1 and CDR2 sequences are SGHTA and FQGTGA. V lost 3 bases and J 4 bases, leaving 16 bases between the germline ends. The CDR3 here is CASSFSGAENYNEQFF. DNA of the CDR3: TGTGCCAGCAGCTTCTCAGGGGCGGAAAATTACAATGAGCAGTTCTTC.

The chain has TRBV5-1 and TRBJ2-1, with D hard to call. From germline, CDR1 is SGHRS and CDR2 YFSETQ. Deletions cut 3 bases from V and 7 bases from J, with 14 bases between. The CDR3 length is 14 residues. The CDR3 protein is CASSSNSPRNEQFF. CDR3 coding DNA: TGCGCCAGCAGCTCTAACTCCCCGAGGAATGAGCAGTTCTTC.

The chain is built from TRBV5-1 and TRBJ2-7; no firm D call. V was clipped by 2 bases and J by 0 bases, with 15 bases between them. Germline V lookup: CDR1 SGHRS, CDR2 YFSETQ. The CDR3 runs 16 residues. This chain's CDR3 is CASSLPPPNLSYEQYF. For the CDR3, the DNA is TGCGCCAGCAGCTTACCGCCCCCCAACCTCTCCTACGAGCAGTACTTC. Using reference TRBV5-1 and TRBJ2-7 for the parts outside the CDR3, the full variable domain is KAGVTQTPRYLIKTRGQQVTLSCSPISGHRSVSWYQQTPGQGLQFLFEYFSETQRNKGNFPGRFSGRQFSNSRSEMNVSTLELGDSALYLCASSLPPPNLSYEQYFGPGTRLTVT.

This clonotype was observed a handful of times. This sequence joins TRBV20-1 and TRBJ2-5; D perhaps matches TRBD2 (7 bases). The CDR3 extends over 13 amino acids. V was shortened by 4 bases and J by 4 bases, with 13 bases between the two germline ends. Germline V gene lookup returns CDR1 DFQATT and CDR2 SNEGSKA (reference sequence). The CDR3 DNA sequence: TGCAGTGCTATGGTCGGGGGGCTAGAGACCCAGTACTTC. Translating gives CSAMVGGLETQYF.

This clonotype was found many times. The chain recombines TRBV21-1 with TRBJ2-7. TRBV21-1 is shown as a pseudogene. CDR3 length: 10 amino acids. The DNA of the CDR3 is TGTGCCAGCAGCCCCCACGAGCAGTACTTC. This encodes CASSPHEQYF.

This clonotype showed up many times. The rearrangement joins TRBV5-6 to TRBJ1-2; possible D gene TRBD1, 5 bases. V was clipped by 2 bases and J by 6 bases, with 8 bases between them. Germline assignment: CDR1 SGHDT and CDR2 YYEEEE. CDR3 length: 12 amino acids. The CDR3: CASSFGTDGYTF. The CDR3 DNA reads as TGTGCCAGCAGCTTTGGGACGGATGGCTACACCTTC. The full variable domain, with the rest looked up from reference TRBV5-6 and TRBJ1-2, is DAGVTQSPTHLIKTRGQQVTLRCSPKSGHDTVSWYQQALGQGPQFIFQYYEEEERQRGNFPDRFSGHQFPNYSSELNVNALLLGDSALYLCASSFGTDGYTFGSGTRLTVV.

Many counts were recorded for this clonotype. The chain links TRBV20-1 to TRBJ2-3; D gene uncertain. The CDR3 is 12 residues long. Germline V gene data show CDR1 as DFQATT and CDR2 as SNEGSKA (reference sequence). V was pared by 1 base and J by 9 bases, with 11 bases between. The CDR3 DNA sequence: TGCAGTGCTAGAGCCCTAGGAGTAACGCAGTATTTT. This encodes CSARALGVTQYF.

Ten or more counts support this clonotype. The J gene is TRBJ2-5, the V gene TRBV27; 9 nucleotides line up with TRBD1. V was pared by 6 bases and J by 4 bases, with 3 bases of the junction left unmatched. Germline V lookup: CDR1 MNHEY, CDR2 SMNVEV (reference sequence). This CDR3 has 13 residues. This CDR3 reads CASRDRGRETQYF. For the CDR3, the DNA is TGTGCCAGCAGGGACAGGGGCAGAGAGACCCAGTACTTC.

This clonotype has a handful of counts. This chain connects TRBV5-1 to TRBJ1-1; a weak D match, TRBD1 (6 bases). Trimming removed 3 bases from V and 11 bases from J, with 17 bases in between. Germline-derived CDR1 and CDR2 are SGHRS and YFSETQ. The CDR3 contains 13 residues. CDR3 in DNA: TGCGCCAGCAGCTCCGAAACAGGGAGACAGGCTTTCTTT. Its translation: CASSSETGRQAFF.

This clonotype was observed many times. J is TRBJ1-1 and V is TRBV5-1, with 9 bases lining up with TRBD1. V trimming: 3 bases; J trimming: 10 bases; junction bases outside the gene matches: 16. CDR1 and CDR2 (germline): SGHRS, YFSETQ. The CDR3 runs 16 residues. The CDR3 DNA is TGCGCCAGCAGCTCTGGGCCTGGCGGGACAGGGCCAGCAGCTTTCTTT. Its protein is CASSSGPGGTGPAAFF.

The sample holds many counts of this clonotype. V usage is TRBV28 and J usage is TRBJ2-2, with TRBD1 identical over 7 bases. The germline V gene encodes CDR1 MDHEN and CDR2 SYDVKM. The CDR3 is 14 residues long. The trim removed 6 bases at V and 6 bases at J, leaving 7 bases unmatched. The CDR3 region has the DNA TGTGCCAGCAGAGGGGGCGGTTCGGCCGGGGAGCTGTTTTTT. This translates into CASRGGGSAGELFF.

At least ten counts were recorded for this clonotype. The chain uses TRBV27 and TRBJ2-7, with 8 bases aligning to TRBD2. V lost 4 bases and J lost 2; bases outside the gene matches: 4. Germline V CDR1 and CDR2: MNHEY, SMNVEV (reference sequence). There are 14 residues in the CDR3. The DNA of the CDR3 is TGTGCCAGCAGTTCGATAGCGGGGCCCTACGAGCAGTACTTC. Translating it yields CASSSIAGPYEQYF.

This clonotype was counted at least ten times. As DNA, the CDR3 is TGCAGCGCGTTGCCGCCCATTCGGACAGTGAACACTGAAGCTTTCTTT. It encodes CSALPPIRTVNTEAFF. This sequence joins TRBV29-1 and TRBJ1-1, with a weak D call TRBD1 (6 bases). Germline CDR1 and CDR2: SQVTM and ANQGSEA. CDR3 length equals 16 residues. V lost 7 bases and J lost 0, with 21 bases in between.

The chain carries TRBV7-3 and TRBJ2-5; D gene uncertain. CDR1 SGHTA and CDR2 FQGTGA come from the germline V gene. The ends were cut back, 5 bases at V and 5 bases at J, with 15 bases in the middle. The CDR3 is 14 amino acids. Here the CDR3 DNA reads TGTGCCAGCAGCCCCAAAGGGTTTGGGGAGACCCAGTACTTC. Protein product: CASSPKGFGETQYF. The complete variable domain, with remaining parts taken from reference TRBV7-3 and TRBJ2-5, reads GAGVSQTPSNKVTEKGKYVELRCDPISGHTALYWYRQSLGQGPEFLIYFQGTGAADDSGLPNDRFFAVRPEGSVSTLKIQRTERGDSAVYLCASSPKGFGETQYFGPGTRLLVL.

This clonotype was picked up many times. V gene TRBV5-1 combines with J gene TRBJ2-7, with TRBD1 matching 7 bases. V lost 1 base, J lost 3 bases, and 1 base stayed unmatched. Germline loops: CDR1 SGHRS, CDR2 YFSETQ. The CDR3 loop spans 13 amino acids. CDR3 sequence reads: CASSLPGGYEQYF. CDR3 nucleotide sequence: TGCGCCAGCAGCTTGCCAGGGGGCTACGAGCAGTACTTC.

This clonotype has at least ten counts. CDR3 sequence (DNA): TGCGCCAGCAGCCGCGGGACAGGACGGGATGAAAAACTGTTTTTT. Residues: CASSRGTGRDEKLFF. The chain combines TRBV5-1 with TRBJ1-4; 8 nucleotides match TRBD1. The CDR3 runs 15 residues. The V gene's germline CDR1 is SGHRS and CDR2 YFSETQ. Unmatched junction bases numbered 8, after V lost 4 bases and J lost 6 bases.

This clonotype was seen ten or more times. V usage is TRBV18 and J usage is TRBJ1-3; maybe TRBD1 (6 bases). Trimming left V 1 base short and J 0 bases short, with 10 bases between. Germline V gene lookup returns CDR1 KGHSH and CDR2 LQKENI. The CDR3 is made up of 16 amino acids. Here the CDR3 DNA reads TGTGCCAGCTCACCACGGACAGTCATCTCTGGAAACACCATATATTTT. Its translation: CASSPRTVISGNTIYF.

The sample holds many counts of this clonotype. The genes are TRBV20-1 and TRBJ1-1; D unclear. The ends were cut back, 0 bases at V and 1 base at J, with 3 bases in the middle. CDR1 is DFQATT, CDR2 SNEGSKA, per germline (reference sequence). The CDR3 totals 12 residues. CDR3 DNA: TGCAGTGCTAGAGACAGGAACACTGAAGCTTTCTTT. This codes for CSARDRNTEAFF.

Many counts were recorded for this clonotype. This chain connects TRBV7-3 to TRBJ1-1; D possibly corresponds to TRBD1 (5 bases). The germline CDR1 and CDR2 sequences are SGHTA and FQGTGA. The CDR3 totals 13 residues. The V gene lost 1 base and the J gene lost 9 bases, with 12 bases spanning the gap. The CDR3 DNA sequence: TGTGCCAGCAGCTTAATGAAAGGGGAGAAAGCTTTCTTT. Its translation: CASSLMKGEKAFF.